This note documents a single T cell receptor beta chain sequence. Its antigen is undetermined. The data belong to a study of T cell responses to AZD1222 COVID-19 vaccine. Overall study findings and caveats: Increased Spike-specific TCR breadth and depth were observed after two AZD1222 doses. Clonal diversity may have been underestimated, and the donors were mostly white British, with more females than males. Scientists sampled the repertoires only once the peak T cell response had passed. At study baseline, merely several AZD1222 recipients were seropositive.

The V end was cut by 6 bases, the J end by 6 bases, with 18 bases between. The CDR3 is 14 residues long. CDR1 is MDHEN, CDR2 SYDVKM, per germline. Only in-frame clones appear in the TCRdb table, and some are missing; sequencing was by immunoSEQ multiplex PCR. The table includes 200,000 or so clones, more than 80% detected once. The clonotype comes from an adult in good health. V usage is TRBV28 and J usage is TRBJ2-7, with D possibly being TRBD1 or TRBD2 (5 bases each). This sample comprised peripheral blood, obtained on day 0 of AZD1222 vaccination. The CDR3 spells CASRQGPTGGEQYF. The CDR3 DNA reads TGTGCCAGCAGACAAGGCCCCACAGGAGGCGAGCAGTACTTC.